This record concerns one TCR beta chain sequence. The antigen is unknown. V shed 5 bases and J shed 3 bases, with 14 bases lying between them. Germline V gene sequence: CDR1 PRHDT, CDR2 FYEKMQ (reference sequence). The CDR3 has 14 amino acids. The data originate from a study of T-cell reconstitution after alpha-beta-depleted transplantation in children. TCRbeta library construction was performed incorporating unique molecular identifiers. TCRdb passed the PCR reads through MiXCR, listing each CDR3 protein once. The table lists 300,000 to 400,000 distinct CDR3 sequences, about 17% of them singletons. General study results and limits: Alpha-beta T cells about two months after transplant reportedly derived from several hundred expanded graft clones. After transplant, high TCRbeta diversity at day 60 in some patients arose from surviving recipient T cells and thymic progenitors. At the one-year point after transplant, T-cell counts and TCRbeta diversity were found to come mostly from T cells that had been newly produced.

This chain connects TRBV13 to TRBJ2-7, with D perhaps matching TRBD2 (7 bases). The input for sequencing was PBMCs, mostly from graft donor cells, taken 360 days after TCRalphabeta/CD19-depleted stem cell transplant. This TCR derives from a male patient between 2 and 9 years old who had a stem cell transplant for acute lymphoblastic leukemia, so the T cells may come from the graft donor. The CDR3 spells CASSRQGGGYEQYF. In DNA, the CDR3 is TGTGCCAGCAGCCGGCAGGGAGGGGGCTACGAGCAGTACTTC.